Presented here are 26 T cell receptor beta chains from one specimen sequenced in a study of T cell changes during pregnancy in multiple sclerosis. Only in-frame clones appear in the TCRdb table, and some are missing; sequencing was by immunoSEQ multiplex PCR. The profile shows 55,000 to 65,000 clones, around 89% of them singletons. The material sequenced was peripheral blood, taken in the first trimester of pregnancy. The receptors come from a female donor in good health, enrolled as a control in a pregnancy study.

The chain has TRBV7-2 and TRBJ2-2; possible D gene TRBD2, 6 bases. The V end lost 0 bases, the J end lost 6 bases, and 17 bases lay between the germline ends. Germline loops: CDR1 SGHTA, CDR2 FQGNSA. The CDR3 loop spans 17 amino acids. CDR3 sequence reads: CASSLALGVAAAGELFF. Here the CDR3 DNA reads TGTGCCAGCAGCTTAGCCCTGGGGGTAGCGGCCGCCGGGGAGCTGTTTTTT.

The chain combines TRBV9 with TRBJ2-7; 8 nucleotides agree with TRBD1. V lost 4 bases and J lost 7; bases outside the gene matches: 4. The CDR3 runs 12 residues. Per germline, CDR1 SGDLS and CDR2 YYNGEE. In nucleotides, the CDR3 is TGTGCCAGCAGCTCTTGGACAGGGGAGCAGTACTTC. It specifies CASSSWTGEQYF.

The chain links TRBV4-2 to TRBJ2-3, with TRBD2 matching over 7 bases. In germline, CDR1 is LGHNA, CDR2 YNFKEQ. CDR3 length equals 16 residues. The junction had 9 bases not matched to a gene; V was cut back by 4 bases and J by 2 bases. The CDR3 reads CASSPLGGLTTDTQYF. The CDR3 coding sequence is TGTGCCAGCAGCCCCCTGGGAGGGTTGACCACAGATACGCAGTATTTT.

The rearrangement links TRBV2 to TRBJ1-1, with a weak D call TRBD1 (5 bases). V was pared by 0 bases and J by 11 bases, with 19 bases between. Germline V CDR1 and CDR2: SNHLY, FYNNEI. The CDR3 length is 15 residues. The CDR3 loop reads CASSEAGPGTPEAFF. The CDR3 nucleotides are TGTGCCAGCAGTGAAGCCGGACCGGGGACTCCCGAGGCTTTCTTT.

CDR3 residues: CASGVAHTGLTEAFF. The CDR3 nucleotides read TGTGCTAGTGGCGTGGCCCATACAGGGTTAACTGAAGCTTTCTTT. The V call is TRBV12-5, the J call TRBJ1-1; D may be TRBD1 (6 bases). Per germline, CDR1 LGHNT and CDR2 FRNRAP. V gave up 6 bases and J gave up 5 bases, with 19 bases separating them. CDR3 length: 15 residues.

The chain links TRBV30 to TRBJ1-5; weak D call: TRBD1 (6 bases). Germline CDR1 and CDR2: GTSNPN and SVGIG (reference sequence). V lost 5 bases, J lost 2 bases, and 16 bases lay in between. The CDR3 is made up of 15 amino acids. The CDR3 DNA sequence: TGTGCCTGGGCCACAGGGAATTGGCGCAATCAGCCCCAGCATTTT. Its protein is CAWATGNWRNQPQHF.

This chain connects TRBV18 to TRBJ1-5; 10 nucleotides line up with TRBD1. The CDR3 consists of 17 residues. The V and J ends lost 5 bases and 1 base, in that order; junction bases with no gene match: 8. CDR1 KGHSH and CDR2 LQKENI come from the germline V gene. This chain's CDR3 is CASSLRQGATSNQPQHF. In nucleotides, the CDR3 is TGTGCCAGCTCATTACGACAGGGGGCAACCAGCAATCAGCCCCAGCATTTT.

In its sample, this clone was seen once. The chain links TRBV7-9 to TRBJ2-7; D is uncertain. The CDR3 covers 15 residues. Trimming took off 5 bases at V and 2 bases at J, with 16 bases between the two ends. Germline V gene lookup returns CDR1 SEHNR and CDR2 FQNEAQ (reference sequence). CDR3 amino acids: CASSPYGSGTYEQYF. The CDR3 DNA is TGTGCCAGCAGCCCTTACGGGTCGGGTACCTACGAGCAGTACTTC.

This chain links TRBV18 with TRBJ1-3, with TRBD1 identical over 9 bases. With 6 bases clipped from V and 5 bases from J, the junction kept 8 bases outside the gene matches. CDR1 and CDR2 from the germline V gene are KGHSH and LQKENI. This CDR3 spans 15 amino acids. The CDR3: CASSPYRGLRNTIYF. The CDR3 DNA reads as TGTGCCAGCTCGCCCTACAGGGGGCTGAGAAACACCATATATTTT.

The chain links TRBV5-1 to TRBJ2-7; the D gene is possibly TRBD2 (7 bases). The germline CDR1 and CDR2 sequences are SGHRS and YFSETQ. The V end was cut by 0 bases, the J end by 0 bases, with 16 bases between. The CDR3 contains 17 residues. The DNA of the CDR3 is TGCGCCAGCAGCTTGGTTGTTCCGGGGGGCCCCTCCTACGAGCAGTACTTC. It codes for CASSLVVPGGPSYEQYF.

The chain couples TRBV6-5 to TRBJ2-1, with TRBD1 matching over 7 bases. This CDR3 spans 14 amino acids. J gave up 3 bases and V 4 bases, and 3 bases lay outside the gene matches. The germline V gene has CDR1 MNHEY and CDR2 SVGAGI. Here the CDR3 reads CASSSGTVYNEQFF. DNA for the CDR3: TGTGCCAGCAGTTCCGGGACAGTCTACAATGAGCAGTTCTTC.

This chain joins TRBV6-1 and TRBJ2-1; no reliable D call. CDR1 MNHNS and CDR2 SASEGT come from the germline V gene. The CDR3 totals 15 residues. Trimming removed 7 bases at V and 0 bases at J, with 13 bases between. The CDR3 sequence is CASIESSSSYNEQFF. As DNA, the CDR3 is TGTGCCAGCATAGAGAGCTCTAGCTCCTACAATGAGCAGTTCTTC.

The rearrangement joins TRBV7-2 to TRBJ2-1; a possible D gene is TRBD2 (6 bases). Germline assignment: CDR1 SGHTA and CDR2 FQGNSA. V lost 4 bases to trimming and J lost 7 bases, with 17 bases between them. The CDR3 sequence is 15 residues long. CDR3 loop: CASSSGLGRVNEQFF. CDR3 bases: TGTGCCAGCAGCTCGGGACTGGGGCGGGTTAATGAGCAGTTCTTC.

This clone was recorded once. This chain joins TRBV7-2 and TRBJ2-5, with TRBD2 matching 10 bases. The CDR3 is made up of 16 amino acids. Trimming took 1 base from V and 3 from J; bases not matched to a gene: 5. From germline, CDR1 is SGHTA and CDR2 FQGNSA. Written as DNA, the CDR3 is TGTGCCAGCAGCTTAGGTCTCGGACTAGCGGAAGAGACCCAGTACTTC. This translates into CASSLGLGLAEETQYF.

V is TRBV19 and J is TRBJ1-4; possibly TRBD1 for D (6 bases). The germline gives CDR1 LNHDA, CDR2 SQIVND (reference sequence). The V end lost 3 bases, the J end lost 8 bases, and 13 bases lay between the germline ends. The CDR3 is made up of 14 amino acids. The CDR3 nucleotides are TGTGCCAGTAGTATTTCGAGGGGGACAGAAAAACTGTTTTTT. Translated, it gives CASSISRGTEKLFF.

The CDR3 sequence is CASVAGVSYNEQFF. The CDR3 DNA sequence: TGTGCCAGCGTAGCGGGGGTATCCTACAATGAGCAGTTCTTC. This rearrangement joins TRBV25-1 to TRBJ2-1; 9 bases are shared with TRBD2. Trimming took 8 bases from V and 1 from J; bases not matched to a gene: 3. CDR1 MGHDK and CDR2 SYGVNS come from the germline V gene. The CDR3 runs 14 residues.

The chain is built from TRBV27 and TRBJ1-1; unclear D gene. The CDR3 extends over 14 amino acids. V lost 8 bases and J lost 5, with 18 bases in between. From germline, CDR1 is MNHEY and CDR2 SMNVEV (reference sequence). As DNA, the CDR3 is TGTGCCAGCCGCAGTCGGCAGTCGGGAACTGAAGCTTTCTTT. Translating gives CASRSRQSGTEAFF.

This sequence joins TRBV7-9 and TRBJ1-4, with D perhaps matching TRBD1 (5 bases). Trimming took off 4 bases at V and 10 bases at J, with 16 bases between the two ends. The CDR3 is made up of 14 amino acids. Per the germline V gene, CDR1 is SEHNR and CDR2 is FQNEAQ (reference sequence). The CDR3 region has the DNA TGTGCCAGCAGCTATGAAGGGGATCACGGAAAACTGTTTTTT. This encodes CASSYEGDHGKLFF.

The chain carries TRBV6-4 and TRBJ2-3, with 13 bases aligning to TRBD2. The CDR3 sequence is 16 residues long. V shed 6 bases and J 2 bases; nucleotides not matched to a gene: 5. In germline, CDR1 is MRHNA, CDR2 SNTAGT. The CDR3 region is CASSMGLAGNTDTQYF. CDR3 DNA: TGTGCCAGCAGCATGGGACTAGCGGGAAACACAGATACGCAGTATTTT.

Details on this clone: This specimen includes other DNA sequences encoding the same CDR3. The chain combines TRBV4-3 with TRBJ1-2; the match to TRBD1 covers 11 bases. Germline CDR1 LGHNA, CDR2 YSLEER. The V segment lost 3 bases and the J segment 14 bases; nucleotides outside the gene matches: 8. The CDR3 length is 13 residues. The CDR3, as DNA: TGCGCCAGCAGCCAGGACAGGGGGCAAACGAGAACCTTC. The encoded protein is CASSQDRGQTRTF.

The gene calls are TRBV5-5 and TRBJ2-7, with TRBD1 identical over 7 bases. The V and J ends lost 4 bases and 0 bases, in that order; junction bases with no gene match: 4. This CDR3 has 14 residues. Germline V CDR1 and CDR2: SGHKS, YYEKEE (reference sequence). CDR3 in DNA: TGTGCCAGCAGCGGACAGGACAGCTCCTACGAGCAGTACTTC. This translates into CASSGQDSSYEQYF.

The chain links TRBV13 to TRBJ1-2; weak D call: TRBD1 (5 bases). V gave up 5 bases and J gave up 8 bases, with 18 bases separating them. CDR1 is PRHDT, CDR2 FYEKMQ, per germline (reference sequence). The CDR3 length is 14 residues. CDR3 protein: CASSPERSGFGYTF. CDR3 sequence (DNA): TGTGCCAGCAGCCCAGAAAGGTCAGGGTTCGGCTACACCTTC.

The chain recombines TRBV6-5 with TRBJ1-5; weak D call: TRBD1 (6 bases). Trimming pared 6 bases from V and 6 bases from J, leaving 15 bases between. The CDR3 has 14 residues. Per germline, CDR1 MNHEY and CDR2 SVGAGI. This CDR3 reads CASRPTGLGQPQHF. CDR3 nucleotides: TGTGCCAGCAGACCCACAGGGTTAGGTCAGCCCCAGCATTTT.

This chain connects TRBV30 to TRBJ1-2; tentatively, D is TRBD1 (5 bases). CDR3 length: 13 residues. Germline loops: CDR1 GTSNPN, CDR2 SVGIG (reference sequence). Trimming cost V 0 bases and J 4 bases, with 9 bases left between them. CDR3: CAWSVPGIYGYTF. DNA of the CDR3: TGTGCCTGGAGTGTTCCAGGGATCTATGGCTACACCTTC.

CDR3 protein: CASSLTGMGNTEAFF. The CDR3 DNA is TGTGCCAGCAGCTTAACGGGGATGGGGAACACTGAAGCTTTCTTT. The V gene is TRBV7-9, the J gene TRBJ1-1; D gene unclear. CDR1 and CDR2 (germline): SEHNR, FQNEAQ (reference sequence). Trimming took off 2 bases at V and 1 base at J, with 11 bases between the two ends. The length of the CDR3 is 15 residues.

The chain carries TRBV15 and TRBJ2-7; D might be TRBD1 (6 bases). The ends were cut back, 5 bases at V and 1 base at J, with 15 bases in the middle. The CDR3 sequence is 15 residues long. The germline CDR1 and CDR2 sequences are LNHNV and YYDKDF (reference sequence). The CDR3 DNA sequence: TGTGCCACCAGCCGCCAGAGGGGGTCATCCTACGAGCAGTACTTC. It is translated as CATSRQRGSSYEQYF.